This entry lists 18 T cell receptor beta chains sequenced from one sample in a study of Ad26.COV2.S vaccination and SARS-CoV-2 variants. Treatment here: some 20 received Ad26.COV2.S at low or high dose, single or two shots; about five received placebo; per-sample allocation not given. The study sampled participants on day 63 after the first vaccine or placebo injection. TCRdb's copy holds only in-frame clones and misses some; the assay was immunoSEQ multiplex PCR. The data show 300,000 to 350,000 clones, with 80% to 90% seen just once and around 4.5% held by the top ten. Sequencing used peripheral blood, obtained in a trial of Ad26.COV2.S vaccine versus placebo. The receptors were sampled from a person aged 18-65 years who received the Ad26.COV2.S COVID-19 vaccine or a placebo.

This chain joins TRBV19 and TRBJ2-3; tentatively, D is TRBD1 or TRBD2 (5 bases each). The CDR3 is made up of 15 amino acids. Germline-derived CDR1 and CDR2 are LNHDA and SQIVND (reference sequence). Trimming removed 3 bases at V and 2 bases at J, with 12 bases between. The CDR3 DNA sequence: TGTGCCAGTAGTATCCGGGACCAAGCCACAGATACGCAGTATTTT. As protein: CASSIRDQATDTQYF.

The chain carries TRBV19 and TRBJ1-2; a possible D gene is TRBD1 (6 bases). The CDR3 is made up of 14 amino acids. Trimming pared 7 bases from V and 4 bases from J, leaving 16 bases between. The germline CDR1 and CDR2 sequences are LNHDA and SQIVND (reference sequence). The CDR3 region has the DNA TGTGCCAGTAACCCACAGGGTACAGGCTATGGCTACACCTTC. Its protein product is CASNPQGTGYGYTF.

The chain joins TRBV28 to TRBJ2-1; 9 bases are shared with TRBD2. V gave up 3 bases and J gave up 1 base; unmatched junction bases: 1. Germline CDR1 reads MDHEN; CDR2 reads SYDVKM. The CDR3 spans 15 residues. CDR3 coding DNA: TGTGCCAGCAGTTTCGCGGGAGGGTCCTACAATGAGCAGTTCTTC. The encoded protein is CASSFAGGSYNEQFF.

The V call is TRBV5-4, the J call TRBJ2-3, with 8 bases lining up with TRBD2. Germline lookup yields CDR1 SGHNT and CDR2 YYREEE (reference sequence). The CDR3 loop spans 15 amino acids. The ends lost 4 bases at V and 1 base at J; junction bases unmatched: 5. For the CDR3, the DNA is TGTGCCAGCAGCCCGGGAGGGCCTGGCACAGATACGCAGTATTTT. Its protein product is CASSPGGPGTDTQYF.

This clone was seen a few times. The chain links TRBV5-1 to TRBJ2-5; no clear D. Germline V gene lookup returns CDR1 SGHRS and CDR2 YFSETQ. Trimming pared 3 bases from V and 0 bases from J, leaving 12 bases between. The CDR3 has 15 amino acids. This CDR3 is CASSSLPGDQETQYF. The CDR3 nucleotides are TGCGCCAGCAGCTCGCTCCCGGGCGACCAAGAGACCCAGTACTTC. The entire variable domain, with the rest obtained from reference TRBV5-1 and TRBJ2-5, is as follows: KAGVTQTPRYLIKTRGQQVTLSCSPISGHRSVSWYQQTPGQGLQFLFEYFSETQRNKGNFPGRFSGRQFSNSRSEMNVSTLELGDSALYLCASSSLPGDQETQYFGPGTRLLVL.

The chain joins TRBV9 to TRBJ2-3, with 7 positions matching TRBD1. Trimming took 3 bases from V and 5 from J; bases not matched to a gene: 6. CDR1 SGDLS and CDR2 YYNGEE come from the germline V gene. This CDR3 has 14 residues. This chain's CDR3 is CASSATQGKDTQYF. CDR3 sequence (DNA): TGTGCCAGCAGCGCTACACAGGGGAAAGATACGCAGTATTTT.

The CDR3 region is CASSRRTSGRTSTDTQYF. As DNA, the CDR3 is TGTGCCAGCAGCCGAAGGACTAGCGGGAGGACTAGCACAGATACGCAGTATTTT. The J gene is TRBJ2-3, the V gene TRBV3-1 (or the pseudogene TRBV3-2); 14 nucleotides match TRBD2. The CDR3 runs 18 residues. From germline, CDR1 is LGHDT and CDR2 YNNKEL (reference sequence). V lost 4 bases, J lost 0 bases, and 6 bases stayed unmatched.

V usage is TRBV7-2 and J usage is TRBJ2-7, with TRBD2 identical over 9 bases. V was pared by 5 bases and J by 0 bases, with 8 bases of the junction left unmatched. Germline-derived CDR1 and CDR2 are SGHTA and FQGNSA. The CDR3 has 16 amino acids. The CDR3 nucleotides are TGTGCCAGCAGCCCTAGCGGGGACGCGAGCTCCTACGAGCAGTACTTC. This gives the protein CASSPSGDASSYEQYF.

CDR3 loop: CASSVRRSNTGELFF. For the CDR3, the DNA is TGCGCCAGCAGCGTGCGTAGGTCGAACACCGGGGAGCTGTTTTTT. V and J are TRBV5-1 and TRBJ2-2; D is ambiguous. The CDR3 has 15 residues. The V end lost 4 bases, the J end lost 0 bases, and 10 bases lay between the germline ends. The germline V gene encodes CDR1 SGHRS and CDR2 YFSETQ.

This chain links TRBV3-1 (or the pseudogene TRBV3-2) with TRBJ1-2; 8 bases are a match to TRBD1. The ends lost 6 bases at V and 1 base at J; junction bases unmatched: 4. In germline, CDR1 is LGHDT, CDR2 YNNKEL (reference sequence). The CDR3 is 14 residues long. This CDR3 is CASRAGQVNYGYTF. CDR3 nucleotides: TGTGCCAGCAGGGCGGGACAGGTTAACTATGGCTACACCTTC.

The chain is built from TRBV6-4 and TRBJ2-3; 11 positions agree with TRBD1. The CDR3 has 16 amino acids. Germline CDR1 and CDR2: MRHNA and SNTAGT. The V segment lost 3 bases and the J segment 4 bases; nucleotides outside the gene matches: 6. In DNA, the CDR3 is TGTGCCAGCAGTGAATTTCCGGGACAGGGGGCAGATACGCAGTATTTT. Its translation is CASSEFPGQGADTQYF.

The chain joins TRBV27 to TRBJ1-1, with unresolved D. Trimming left V 7 bases short and J 1 base short, with 16 bases between. Germline lookup yields CDR1 MNHEY and CDR2 SMNVEV (reference sequence). This CDR3 spans 15 amino acids. In nucleotides, the CDR3 is TGTGCCAGCATGGCTGGTAACACAGCGAACACTGAAGCTTTCTTT. Translation gives CASMAGNTANTEAFF.

The chain recombines TRBV4-3 with TRBJ1-6; D is unclear. V lost 0 bases, J lost 7 bases, and 7 bases lay in between. Germline lookup yields CDR1 LGHNA and CDR2 YSLEER. The CDR3 totals 14 residues. CDR3 sequence: CASSQEGRNSPLHF. CDR3 DNA sequence: TGCGCCAGCAGCCAAGAGGGTCGGAATTCACCCCTCCACTTT.

Comment on this clone: The same CDR3 is also encoded by other DNA sequences in this sample. This CDR3 is CASSDRGYNQPQHF. The CDR3 DNA reads as TGTGCCAGCAGTGACAGGGGGTACAATCAGCCCCAGCATTTT. The chain is built from TRBV2 and TRBJ1-5, with 7 bases aligning to TRBD1. The germline V gene encodes CDR1 SNHLY and CDR2 FYNNEI. The junction had 2 bases not matched to a gene; V was cut back by 3 bases and J by 3 bases. The CDR3 covers 14 residues. Combining the CDR3 with reference TRBV2 and TRBJ1-5 gives the whole variable domain EPEVTQTPSHQVTQMGQEVILRCVPISNHLYFYWYRQILGQKVEFLVSFYNNEISEKSEIFDDQFSVERPDGSNFTLKIRSTKLEDSAMYFCASSDRGYNQPQHFGDGTRLSIL.

This sequence joins TRBV19 and TRBJ2-7; D might be TRBD1 (6 bases). CDR1 and CDR2 from the germline V gene are LNHDA and SQIVND (reference sequence). V shed 3 bases and J shed 3 bases, with 15 bases lying between them. The length of the CDR3 is 15 residues. CDR3 DNA sequence: TGTGCCAGTAGTATTAGGGCAGGGGCTCACTACGAGCAGTACTTC. Its translation: CASSIRAGAHYEQYF. Variable domain in full (rest from reference TRBV19 and TRBJ2-7): DGGITQSPKYLFRKEGQNVTLSCEQNLNHDAMYWYRQDPGQGLRLIYYSQIVNDFQKGDIAEGYSVSREKKESFPLTVTSAQKNPTAFYLCASSIRAGAHYEQYFGPGTRLTVT.

The chain links TRBV27 to TRBJ1-5; the D is unclear. Trimming pared 5 bases from V and 9 bases from J, leaving 8 bases between. CDR3 length: 11 amino acids. CDR1 and CDR2 (germline): MNHEY, SMNVEV (reference sequence). CDR3 protein: CASSPPGPQHF. For the CDR3, the DNA is TGTGCCAGCAGTCCGCCGGGGCCCCAGCATTTT.

To note about this clone: The same CDR3 also results from other DNA sequences found in this sample. The chain carries TRBV5-1 and TRBJ1-1; D is ambiguous. This CDR3 is 13 amino acids long. Germline CDR1 SGHRS, CDR2 YFSETQ. V was clipped by 0 bases and J by 0 bases, with 3 bases between them. The CDR3 DNA is TGCGCCAGCAGCTTGGAGGTGAACACTGAAGCTTTCTTT. Protein sequence: CASSLEVNTEAFF.

The V and J genes are TRBV6-1 and TRBJ1-2; a weak D match, TRBD1 (5 bases). This CDR3 region has 11 residues. V lost 3 bases, J lost 12 bases, and 11 bases lay in between. Germline-derived CDR1 and CDR2 are MNHNS and SASEGT. The CDR3 protein is CASSDRRAHTF. The CDR3 DNA reads as TGTGCCAGCAGTGACCGCAGGGCTCACACCTTC.